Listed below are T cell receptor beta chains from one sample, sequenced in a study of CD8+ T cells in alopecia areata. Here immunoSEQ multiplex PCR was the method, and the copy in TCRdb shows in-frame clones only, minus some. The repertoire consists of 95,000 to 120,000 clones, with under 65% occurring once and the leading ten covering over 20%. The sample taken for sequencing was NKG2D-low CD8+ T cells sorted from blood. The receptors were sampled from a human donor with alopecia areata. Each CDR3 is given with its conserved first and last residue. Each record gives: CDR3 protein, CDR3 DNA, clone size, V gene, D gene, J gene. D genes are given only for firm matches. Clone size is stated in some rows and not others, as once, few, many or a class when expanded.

CDR3aa: CSVIGDSYSGRAGDEQFF
CDR3nt: TGCAGCGTTATTGGGGACAGTTATAGCGGGAGGGCCGGAGATGAGCAGTTCTTC
abundance: NA
v_gene: TRBV29-1
d_gene: TRBD2
j_gene: TRBJ2-1

CDR3aa: CASSLGLAGGEQYF
CDR3nt: TGTGCCAGCAGCTTGGGACTAGCGGGAGGCGAGCAGTACTTC
abundance: once
v_gene: TRBV5-6
d_gene: TRBD2
j_gene: TRBJ2-7

CDR3aa: CASSQAPNTEAFF
CDR3nt: TGCGCCAGCAGCCAGGCCCCTAACACTGAAGCTTTCTTT
abundance: few
v_gene: TRBV4-1
d_gene: NA
j_gene: TRBJ1-1

CDR3aa: CSVVVVGLAAALMETQYF
CDR3nt: TGCAGCGTTGTTGTCGTGGGACTAGCGGCGGCTCTGATGGAGACCCAGTACTTC
abundance: few
v_gene: TRBV29-1
d_gene: TRBD2
j_gene: TRBJ2-5

CDR3aa: CAWSKDNSGANVLTF
CDR3nt: TGTGCCTGGAGCAAAGACAACTCTGGGGCCAACGTCCTGACTTTC
abundance: NA
v_gene: TRBV30
d_gene: NA
j_gene: TRBJ2-6

CDR3aa: CASSLAGANVLTF
CDR3nt: TGTGCCAGCAGCTTGGCTGGGGCCAACGTCCTGACTTTC
abundance: NA
v_gene: TRBV5-4
d_gene: NA
j_gene: TRBJ2-6

CDR3aa: CASTLRGSPSLNTEAFF
CDR3nt: TGCGCCAGCACCCTACGCGGCAGCCCTTCCTTGAACACTGAAGCTTTCTTT
abundance: NA
v_gene: TRBV5-1
d_gene: NA
j_gene: TRBJ1-1

CDR3aa: CASSRDSGRNEQFF
CDR3nt: TGTGCCAGCAGCCGGGACTCAGGCCGCAATGAGCAGTTCTTC
abundance: NA
v_gene: TRBV7-9
d_gene: NA
j_gene: TRBJ2-1

CDR3aa: CASSTTPGAAYEQYF
CDR3nt: TGTGCCAGCAGCACGACCCCGGGGGCGGCCTACGAGCAGTACTTC
abundance: few
v_gene: TRBV28
d_gene: NA
j_gene: TRBJ2-7

CDR3aa: CASRSGTLRNEQFF
CDR3nt: TGTGCCAGCAGGTCCGGGACTTTAAGGAATGAGCAGTTCTTC
abundance: NA
v_gene: TRBV6-5
d_gene: NA
j_gene: TRBJ2-1

CDR3aa: CASSIASGRAYNEQFF
CDR3nt: TGTGCCAGTAGTATCGCTAGCGGGAGGGCCTACAATGAGCAGTTCTTC
abundance: NA
v_gene: TRBV19
d_gene: TRBD2
j_gene: TRBJ2-1

CDR3aa: CASSVGDGRIRSTDTQYF
CDR3nt: TGTGCCAGCAGCGTAGGGGACGGCCGAATTAGGAGCACAGATACGCAGTATTTT
abundance: NA
v_gene: TRBV9
d_gene: NA
j_gene: TRBJ2-3

CDR3aa: CASSLWDAGETQYF
CDR3nt: TGTGCCAGCAGCTTATGGGACGCGGGGGAGACCCAGTACTTC
abundance: NA
v_gene: TRBV5-5
d_gene: NA
j_gene: TRBJ2-5

CDR3aa: CASSELRFLQASNQPQHF
CDR3nt: TGTGCCAGCAGTGAATTGAGGTTTCTACAGGCAAGCAATCAGCCCCAGCATTTT
abundance: NA
v_gene: TRBV6-1
d_gene: NA
j_gene: TRBJ1-5

CDR3aa: CASSEGLAGLPNF
CDR3nt: TGTGCCAGCAGTGAAGGTCTGGCAGGCCTCCCTAACTTC
abundance: few
v_gene: TRBV2
d_gene: NA
j_gene: TRBJ2-5

CDR3aa: CASTPASGRPEQFF
CDR3nt: TGTGCCAGCACCCCGGCTAGCGGGAGACCCGAGCAGTTCTTC
abundance: NA
v_gene: TRBV27
d_gene: TRBD2
j_gene: TRBJ2-1

CDR3aa: CASSWGTSKEGYTF
CDR3nt: TGTGCCAGCAGCTGGGGGACGAGCAAGGAAGGCTACACCTTC
abundance: once
v_gene: TRBV5-4
d_gene: NA
j_gene: TRBJ1-2

CDR3aa: CASSLVLAGGYEQYF
CDR3nt: TGTGCCAGCAGCTTAGTACTAGCGGGGGGATACGAGCAGTACTTC
abundance: NA
v_gene: TRBV13
d_gene: TRBD2
j_gene: TRBJ2-7

CDR3aa: CASSANPGGLAGNEQFF
CDR3nt: TGTGCCAGCAGCGCGAACCCTGGGGGGCTAGCAGGCAATGAGCAGTTCTTC
abundance: NA
v_gene: TRBV9
d_gene: NA
j_gene: TRBJ2-1

CDR3aa: CASSQAGDGTETQYF
CDR3nt: TGTGCCAGCAGTCAAGCGGGAGATGGTACGGAGACCCAGTACTTC
abundance: NA
v_gene: TRBV28
d_gene: TRBD2
j_gene: TRBJ2-5

CDR3aa: CASSSGTDTQYF
CDR3nt: TGTGCCAGCAGTTCCGGCACAGATACGCAGTATTTT
abundance: once
v_gene: TRBV27
d_gene: NA
j_gene: TRBJ2-3

CDR3aa: CASSYKREGQGETQYF
CDR3nt: TGTGCCAGCAGCTATAAGCGGGAGGGCCAGGGTGAGACCCAGTACTTC
abundance: once
v_gene: TRBV7-6
d_gene: TRBD2
j_gene: TRBJ2-5

CDR3aa: CASSFPGSSSYNEQFF
CDR3nt: TGTGCCAGCAGTTTCCCAGGATCGAGCTCCTACAATGAGCAGTTCTTC
abundance: few
v_gene: TRBV27
d_gene: NA
j_gene: TRBJ2-1

CDR3aa: CASSWGTSGSYEQFF
CDR3nt: TGTGCCAGCAGCTGGGGGACTAGCGGGAGTTATGAGCAGTTCTTC
abundance: NA
v_gene: TRBV13
d_gene: TRBD2
j_gene: TRBJ2-1

CDR3aa: CASRPKLAGGPEDTQYF
CDR3nt: TGTGCCAGCAGACCAAAACTAGCGGGAGGGCCGGAAGATACGCAGTATTTT
abundance: NA
v_gene: TRBV27
d_gene: TRBD2
j_gene: TRBJ2-3

CDR3aa: CASSLFRDGNQPQHF
CDR3nt: TGTGCCAGCAGCTTATTTAGGGACGGCAATCAGCCCCAGCATTTT
abundance: NA
v_gene: TRBV7-8
d_gene: NA
j_gene: TRBJ1-5

CDR3aa: CASSLAGSYEQYF
CDR3nt: TGCGCCAGCAGCTTGGCGGGATCCTACGAGCAGTACTTC
abundance: NA
v_gene: TRBV5-1
d_gene: NA
j_gene: TRBJ2-7

CDR3aa: CASSPWSGAAQETQYF
CDR3nt: TGTGCCAGCAGCCCCTGGTCGGGAGCGGCCCAAGAGACCCAGTACTTC
abundance: NA
v_gene: TRBV7-2
d_gene: NA
j_gene: TRBJ2-5

CDR3aa: CASSAVPGDEQFF
CDR3nt: TGCGCCAGCAGTGCCGTCCCGGGCGATGAGCAGTTCTTC
abundance: NA
v_gene: TRBV10-1
d_gene: NA
j_gene: TRBJ2-1

CDR3aa: CASSFNSYNEQFF
CDR3nt: TGTGCCAGCAGTTTCAACTCGTACAATGAGCAGTTCTTC
abundance: few
v_gene: TRBV27
d_gene: NA
j_gene: TRBJ2-1

CDR3aa: CASSRDSGNNEQFF
CDR3nt: TGCGCCAGCAGCCGCGATAGCGGAAACAATGAGCAGTTCTTC
abundance: NA
v_gene: TRBV5-1
d_gene: NA
j_gene: TRBJ2-1

CDR3aa: CASSLIAGTTYEQYF
CDR3nt: TGTGCCAGCAGCTTGATAGCGGGAACGACCTACGAGCAGTACTTC
abundance: few
v_gene: TRBV7-2
d_gene: TRBD2
j_gene: TRBJ2-7

CDR3aa: CASSFWGPQDASYEQYF
CDR3nt: TGTGCCAGCAGTTTCTGGGGGCCCCAGGACGCATCCTACGAGCAGTACTTC
abundance: few
v_gene: TRBV28
d_gene: NA
j_gene: TRBJ2-7

CDR3aa: CASSLGVLAPTNIQYF
CDR3nt: TGTGCCAGCAGCTTAGGGGTACTAGCCCCCACGAACATTCAGTACTTC
abundance: few
v_gene: TRBV7-9
d_gene: NA
j_gene: TRBJ2-4

CDR3aa: CASSLFAGELFF
CDR3nt: TGTGCCAGCAGTTTATTCGCCGGGGAGCTGTTTTTT
abundance: NA
v_gene: TRBV27
d_gene: NA
j_gene: TRBJ2-2

CDR3aa: CASSPGQSYEQYF
CDR3nt: TGCGCCAGCAGCCCCGGACAGAGCTACGAGCAGTACTTC
abundance: NA
v_gene: TRBV4-1
d_gene: NA
j_gene: TRBJ2-7

CDR3aa: CASSLGSGYNEQFF
CDR3nt: TGTGCCAGCAGCCTCGGGAGTGGTTACAATGAGCAGTTCTTC
abundance: NA
v_gene: TRBV9
d_gene: NA
j_gene: TRBJ2-1

CDR3aa: CASSSTEGQDKNIQYF
CDR3nt: TGTGCCAGCAGCTCTACCGAGGGACAGGACAAAAACATTCAGTACTTC
abundance: few
v_gene: TRBV11-2
d_gene: TRBD1
j_gene: TRBJ2-4

CDR3aa: CASSLGRQNTEAFF
CDR3nt: TGTGCCAGCAGCTTAGGCCGGCAGAACACTGAAGCTTTCTTT
abundance: NA
v_gene: TRBV13
d_gene: NA
j_gene: TRBJ1-1

CDR3aa: CASSPKTSDNEQFF
CDR3nt: TGTGCCAGCAGCCCGAAGACTAGTGACAATGAGCAGTTCTTC
abundance: NA
v_gene: TRBV7-8
d_gene: NA
j_gene: TRBJ2-1

CDR3aa: CASSSHNTGELFF
CDR3nt: TGTGCCAGCAGTTCTCACAACACCGGGGAGCTGTTTTTT
abundance: few
v_gene: TRBV27
d_gene: NA
j_gene: TRBJ2-2

CDR3aa: CASSQSSPGQDSYEQYF
CDR3nt: TGCGCCAGCAGCCAATCGAGCCCGGGACAGGATTCCTACGAGCAGTACTTC
abundance: NA
v_gene: TRBV4-1
d_gene: TRBD1
j_gene: TRBJ2-7

CDR3aa: CSARDPGTQYF
CDR3nt: TGCAGTGCTAGGGACCCGGGGACCCAGTACTTC
abundance: NA
v_gene: TRBV20-1
d_gene: NA
j_gene: TRBJ2-5

CDR3aa: CASSEESNTEAFF
CDR3nt: TGTGCCAGCAGCGAAGAGTCCAACACTGAAGCTTTCTTT
abundance: few
v_gene: TRBV9
d_gene: NA
j_gene: TRBJ1-1

CDR3aa: CSVEARDQFGYGYTF
CDR3nt: TGCAGCGTTGAAGCAAGGGACCAGTTCGGCTATGGCTACACCTTC
abundance: NA
v_gene: TRBV29-1
d_gene: NA
j_gene: TRBJ1-2

CDR3aa: CASRGGYNEQFF
CDR3nt: TGTGCCAGCAGGGGGGGTTACAATGAGCAGTTCTTC
abundance: NA
v_gene: TRBV28
d_gene: NA
j_gene: TRBJ2-1

CDR3aa: CASSLAFELAKNIQYF
CDR3nt: TGTGCCAGCAGCTTAGCTTTTGAGTTAGCCAAAAACATTCAGTACTTC
abundance: NA
v_gene: TRBV7-9
d_gene: NA
j_gene: TRBJ2-4

CDR3aa: CASSPAHEQFF
CDR3nt: TGTGCCAGCAGTCCGGCCCATGAGCAGTTCTTC
abundance: few
v_gene: TRBV6-6
d_gene: NA
j_gene: TRBJ2-1

CDR3aa: CASSYKGTGNGYTF
CDR3nt: TGTGCCAGCAGTTACAAGGGGACAGGCAATGGCTACACCTTC
abundance: once
v_gene: TRBV6-5
d_gene: TRBD1
j_gene: TRBJ1-2

CDR3aa: CASSEIAGSYNEQFF
CDR3nt: TGTGCCAGCAGTGAGATAGCGGGATCCTACAATGAGCAGTTCTTC
abundance: NA
v_gene: TRBV27
d_gene: TRBD2
j_gene: TRBJ2-1

CDR3aa: CASSQDRGTFETQYF
CDR3nt: TGCGCCAGCAGCCAAGATCGGGGAACTTTCGAGACCCAGTACTTC
abundance: few
v_gene: TRBV4-1
d_gene: NA
j_gene: TRBJ2-5

CDR3aa: CASSLIRTADTGELFF
CDR3nt: TGCGCCAGCAGCTTGATAAGGACAGCTGACACCGGGGAGCTGTTTTTT
abundance: NA
v_gene: TRBV5-1
d_gene: NA
j_gene: TRBJ2-2

CDR3aa: CASSPGLDLSSKNIQYF
CDR3nt: TGTGCCAGTAGTCCCGGACTAGATCTCTCGTCAAAAAACATTCAGTACTTC
abundance: few
v_gene: TRBV19
d_gene: TRBD2
j_gene: TRBJ2-4